The 9 T cell receptor delta chains below were found in one sample sequenced in a study of γδ T cells in repeated Plasmodium falciparum infection. Bulk repertoires came from Vgamma9/Vdelta2+ or Vdelta2-negative gammadelta T cells flow-sorted from PBMC. TCRdb used CATT to re-call clones from the multiplex PCR reads. The table shows 40,000 to 55,000 delta-chain clones, with around 2% occurring only once. The sequenced sample consisted of gamma-delta T cells from blood. These receptors were collected from a pool of human donors (malaria-infected and uninfected, not separated).

The rearrangement links TRDV2 to TRDJ1; TRDD3 matches at 13 bases. In the absence of a J gene in TCRdb, the DNA was matched to germline to assign it here. Germline V gene data show CDR1 as GEAIGNYY and CDR2 as EKD. V lost 1 base and J lost 0; bases outside the gene matches: 13. This CDR3 contains 20 residues. Here the CDR3 reads CACDTITLGDTDSYTDKLIF. CDR3 nucleotides: TGTGCCTGTGACACAATTACACTGGGGGATACGGATTCGTACACCGATAAACTCATCTTT.

This clone was detected many times. For this DNA, TCRdb reports the protein of a much larger clone, which diverges at residue 9, most likely from a read error; the protein presented here is translated directly from the DNA. The chain is built from TRDV2 and TRDJ1; TRDD3 matches at 8 bases. Here the J gene was assigned by germline matching of the DNA, as TCRdb has none. Germline CDR1 reads GEAIGNYY; CDR2 reads EKD. The CDR3 runs 19 residues. V was clipped by 1 base and J by 0 bases; unmatched bases: 15. Written as DNA, the CDR3 is TGTGCCTGTGACACTTTGAGCCCCGCTGGGGGACGGTACACCGATAAACTCATCTTT. Amino acid sequence: CACDTLSPAGGRYTDKLIF.

In the case of this clone: This DNA translates differently at residue 10 from the TCRdb protein, which is that of a much larger clone; a read error is likely, and the protein shown is the DNA's own translation. J is TRDJ1 and V is TRDV1, with D possibly being TRDD2 (5 bases). TCRdb carries no J gene annotation; the J gene was assigned here by matching the DNA with germline. This CDR3 has 17 residues. Trimming pared 6 bases from V and 4 bases from J, leaving 24 bases between. Germline-derived CDR1 and CDR2 are TSWWSYY and QGS. This chain's CDR3 is CALGVPTNLRDLDKLIF. CDR3 nucleotide sequence: TGTGCTCTTGGCGTCCCTACAAACCTGAGGGACCTCGATAAACTCATCTTT.

V usage is TRDV2 and J usage is TRDJ1, with TRDD3 matching over 12 bases. Here the J gene was assigned by germline matching of the DNA, as TCRdb has none. CDR1 is GEAIGNYY and CDR2 is EKD in the germline V gene. The CDR3 is 19 amino acids. V trimming: 2 bases; J trimming: 0 bases; junction bases outside the gene matches: 12. Here the CDR3 reads CACDSLLGDTPKYTDKLIF. Written as DNA, the CDR3 is TGTGCCTGTGACAGCCTACTGGGGGATACACCAAAATACACCGATAAACTCATCTTT.

This clone appeared a few times. A far larger clone lies a single base away; this is likely a read error. Different DNA sequences within this sample yield the same CDR3. CDR3 loop: CAYRGYYTDKLIF. As DNA, the CDR3 is TGTGCTTATAGGGGATACTACACCGATAAGCTCATCTTT. Called V gene: TRAV38-2/DV8; the J gene was not called; the tabulated D call, TRDD3, remains unverified against the DNA. CDR1 TSESDYY and CDR2 QEAYKQQN come from the germline V gene. The CDR3 loop spans 13 amino acids.

This clone appeared a few times. The TCRdb protein comes from a much larger clone and disagrees with this DNA's translation at residue 13, likely due to a read error; the protein given here is derived from the DNA. The V gene is TRDV1, the J gene TRDJ1; 8 bases match TRDD3. Here the J gene was assigned by germline matching of the DNA, as TCRdb has none. This CDR3 has 21 residues. V trimming: 2 bases; J trimming: 0 bases; junction bases outside the gene matches: 20. Per germline, CDR1 TSWWSYY and CDR2 QGS. CDR3 coding DNA: TGTGCTCTTGGGGAAGGTCAACTATCCGTACTGGGGGGTACGTACACCGATAAACTCATCTTT. Translated: CALGEGQLSVLGGTYTDKLIF.

This clone was observed a handful of times. The TCRdb record carries a much larger clone's protein, which differs from this DNA's translation at residue 8; a read error is the likely cause, and the protein listed here is the DNA translation. The chain employs TRDV1 and TRDJ1; D possibly corresponds to TRDD2 (7 bases). The germline V and J ends were trimmed by 2 bases and 0 bases, with 28 bases remaining between them. Germline-derived CDR1 and CDR2 are TSWWSYY and QGS. The CDR3 consists of 21 residues. CDR3 in DNA: TGTGCTCTTGGGGAATCCTCCCAATTCCTACATTTTGGGGGTTACACCGATAAACTCATCTTT. This sequence encodes CALGESSQFLHFGGYTDKLIF.

This clone was detected ten times or more. A read error likely explains why the TCRdb protein, taken from a much larger clone, differs from this DNA's translation at residue 13; the protein shown is translated from the DNA. The V and J genes are TRDV1 and TRDJ2; TRDD2 matches 8 bases. TCRdb gives no J gene; it was assigned here by matching the DNA to germline. V lost 0 bases to trimming and J lost 0 bases; unmatched junction nucleotides: 18. CDR3 length: 22 amino acids. Germline values: CDR1 TSWWSYY, CDR2 QGS. The chain's CDR3 is CALGELGSSYVGCAPLTAQLFF. Written as DNA, the CDR3 is TGTGCTCTTGGGGAACTAGGTTCTTCCTACGTGGGATGCGCGCCTTTGACAGCACAACTCTTCTTT.

Only a few counts were recorded for this clone. A read error likely explains this, since a far larger clone differs by one base. This sample includes further DNA sequences coding for the same CDR3. DNA for the CDR3: TGTGCTCTCGGGGAACTAAGCTACTTTTGGCGGTCTCCATATACTGGGGGATACGCGGCCGATAAACTCATCTTT. Protein product: CALGELSYFWRSPYTGGYAADKLIF. The rearrangement joins TRDV1 to TRDJ1; 13 nucleotides agree with TRDD3. The J gene is absent in TCRdb and was assigned here via DNA matching to germline. Germline CDR1 reads TSWWSYY; CDR2 reads QGS. The CDR3 has 25 residues.